The 2 T cell receptor beta chains listed next were all sequenced from one sample in a study of cytomegalovirus exposure and HLA in healthy donors (dated by TCRdb to 2015 to 2018). Receptors were amplified or captured by the immunoSEQ multiplex PCR assay. For the multiplex PCR, a mixture combining 60 forward primers for TCR Vbeta segments and 13 reverse primers for TCR Jbeta segments was used. Entries here come from immuneACCESS through TCRdb and include only in-frame sequences with V and J called. Some clones fail to appear in such tables; in the studies checked, an unresolved V gene covers under half of the shortfall, and the cause of the remainder is unknown. The sample profile shows fewer than 200,000 clones; about four fifths of them were found once. The ten largest clones add up to approximately 7% of the sample. Sequenced: PBMCs. These receptors were taken from a young woman in good health and CMV-seropositive.

The chain links TRBV7-9 to TRBJ2-7, with D hard to call. Trimming pared 1 base from V and 3 bases from J, leaving 7 bases between. This CDR3 is built from 13 residues. From germline, CDR1 is SEHNR and CDR2 FQNEAQ (reference sequence). The CDR3 nucleotides read TGTGCCAGCAGCTTAGGCTCCTACTACGAGCAGTACTTC. As protein: CASSLGSYYEQYF.

The chain employs TRBV2 and TRBJ2-2; D is perhaps TRBD2 (5 bases). Trimming removed 8 bases at V and 6 bases at J, with 16 bases between. CDR1 is SNHLY and CDR2 is FYNNEI in the germline V gene. CDR3 length equals 14 residues. The CDR3 region is CASDRTGGPGELFF. Written as DNA, the CDR3 is TGTGCCAGCGATAGGACTGGAGGTCCCGGGGAGCTGTTTTTT.